Listed here are 11 T cell receptor beta chains from one sample, sequenced in a study of T cells in Graves' hyperthyroidism and ophthalmopathy. Researchers took RNA transcripts and amplified the TCR beta CDR3 regions from them. A first-round RT-PCR of the TCR CDR3 used the HTBI primer set. TCRdb ran MiXCR on the multiplex PCR reads and lists one entry per CDR3 protein. Among around 360,000 distinct CDR3 sequences, around 15% were seen once, and the ten largest hold about 21%. What was sequenced was blood. Receptor source: a woman aged 55-75 years with Graves' ophthalmopathy.

This clonotype has ten or more counts. V gene TRBV5-1 combines with J gene TRBJ2-2; D may be TRBD2 (6 bases). This CDR3 region has 15 residues. V was pared by 0 bases and J by 2 bases, with 8 bases between. Germline V lookup: CDR1 SGHRS, CDR2 YFSETQ. CDR3 region: CASSLGAGNTGELFF. The CDR3 nucleotides are TGCGCCAGCAGCTTGGGAGCGGGTAACACCGGGGAGCTGTTTTTT.

There are many counts of this clonotype. The chain carries TRBV6-1 and TRBJ2-3; 12 bases are shared with TRBD2. The V gene's germline CDR1 is MNHNS and CDR2 SASEGT. The CDR3 contains 15 residues. Trimming took 7 bases from V and 4 from J; bases not matched to a gene: 6. CDR3 region: CASNPSGRASDTQYF. The CDR3 bases are TGTGCCAGCAACCCTAGCGGGAGGGCCTCAGATACGCAGTATTTT.

This clonotype was counted at least ten times. CDR3 sequence (DNA): TGTGCCAGCAGTCTTCTCCCGGGCACTAGCGGGTACAATGAGCAGTTCTTC. Its protein product is CASSLLPGTSGYNEQFF. The chain recombines TRBV28 with TRBJ2-1; TRBD2 matches at 9 bases. This CDR3 is built from 17 residues. The germline V gene has CDR1 MDHEN and CDR2 SYDVKM. Losses at the gene ends were 5 bases for V and 4 bases for J; bases not matched to a gene: 12.

In this sample, this clonotype turned up many times. The V gene is TRBV5-1, the J gene TRBJ2-7; the D call may be TRBD1 or TRBD2 (7 bases each). V was cut by 4 bases and J by 2 bases, with 19 bases left in between. Germline CDR1 reads SGHRS; CDR2 reads YFSETQ. This CDR3 region has 16 residues. CDR3 in amino acids: CASSSGTGTVAYEQYF. The CDR3 nucleotides read TGCGCCAGCAGCAGCGGGACCGGGACAGTCGCCTACGAGCAGTACTTC.

The chain recombines TRBV5-1 with TRBJ2-7, with 7 bases aligning to TRBD1. CDR1 is SGHRS, CDR2 YFSETQ, per germline. Trimming took 5 bases from V and 4 from J; bases not matched to a gene: 6. This CDR3 has 13 amino acids. CDR3 sequence: CASRSGTEYEQYF. The CDR3 DNA reads TGCGCCAGCAGATCCGGGACAGAATACGAGCAGTACTTC.

This clonotype was recorded once. The chain employs TRBV7-9 and TRBJ2-1; 16 positions agree with TRBD2. Germline trimming cut 5 bases from V and 7 bases from J; bases unmatched to any gene: 5. The germline V gene encodes CDR1 SEHNR and CDR2 FQNEAQ (reference sequence). The length of the CDR3 is 16 residues. CDR3 sequence (DNA): TGTGCCAGCAGCCCTCCGGGACTAGCGGGAGGGAATGAGCAGTTCTTC. Translating gives CASSPPGLAGGNEQFF.

This clonotype has a handful of counts. A clone one base away is much larger, so this may be a read error. The rearrangement links TRBV5-1 to TRBJ2-7; D gene ambiguous. This CDR3 contains 13 residues. Germline assignment: CDR1 SGHRS and CDR2 YFSETQ. The V and J ends lost 2 bases and 5 bases respectively, with 11 bases between them. CDR3 loop: CASSLNGAHEQYF. As DNA, the CDR3 is TGCGCCAGCAGCTTAAACGGAGCCCACGAGCAGTACTTC. Full variable domain (missing parts from reference TRBV5-1 and TRBJ2-7): KAGVTQTPRYLIKTRGQQVTLSCSPISGHRSVSWYQQTPGQGLQFLFEYFSETQRNKGNFPGRFSGRQFSNSRSEMNVSTLELGDSALYLCASSLNGAHEQYFGPGTRLTVT.

This clonotype turned up a few times. The chain links TRBV5-8 to TRBJ1-2; weak D call: TRBD1 (6 bases). V was cut by 3 bases and J by 2 bases, with 17 bases left in between. The CDR3 sequence is 16 residues long. Germline CDR1 SGHTS, CDR2 YDEGEE. The CDR3 loop reads CASSSAGVRENYGYTF. CDR3 nucleotides: TGTGCCAGCAGCTCCGCAGGGGTTCGGGAGAACTATGGCTACACCTTC.

This clonotype was picked up a small number of times. This chain's CDR3 is CASSQGGTGNYEQYF. CDR3 nucleotides: TGCGCCAGCAGCCAAGGTGGGACAGGGAACTACGAGCAGTACTTC. The rearrangement links TRBV4-1 to TRBJ2-7, with 9 bases fitting TRBD1. Germline assignment: CDR1 MGHRA and CDR2 YSYEKL. Trimming at V came to 1 base and at J to 3 bases, leaving 4 bases not matched to a gene. The CDR3 totals 15 residues.

The J gene is TRBJ2-7, the V gene TRBV27; 9 bases fit TRBD2. Germline V gives CDR1 MNHEY, CDR2 SMNVEV (reference sequence). The CDR3 consists of 15 residues. V shed 4 bases, J shed 0 bases, and the junction held 4 bases outside the gene matches. The CDR3 region has the DNA TGTGCCAGCAGTTCGCGACTAGCGGCCTCCTACGAGCAGTACTTC. This encodes CASSSRLAASYEQYF.

This clonotype occurred many times. The chain combines TRBV28 with TRBJ2-3; D ambiguous. The ends were cut back, 1 base at V and 1 base at J, with 6 bases in the middle. Germline V gives CDR1 MDHEN, CDR2 SYDVKM. The CDR3 has 14 amino acids. CDR3 in amino acids: CASSLSRGTDTQYF. The CDR3, as DNA: TGTGCCAGCAGTTTATCCAGAGGCACAGATACGCAGTATTTT.